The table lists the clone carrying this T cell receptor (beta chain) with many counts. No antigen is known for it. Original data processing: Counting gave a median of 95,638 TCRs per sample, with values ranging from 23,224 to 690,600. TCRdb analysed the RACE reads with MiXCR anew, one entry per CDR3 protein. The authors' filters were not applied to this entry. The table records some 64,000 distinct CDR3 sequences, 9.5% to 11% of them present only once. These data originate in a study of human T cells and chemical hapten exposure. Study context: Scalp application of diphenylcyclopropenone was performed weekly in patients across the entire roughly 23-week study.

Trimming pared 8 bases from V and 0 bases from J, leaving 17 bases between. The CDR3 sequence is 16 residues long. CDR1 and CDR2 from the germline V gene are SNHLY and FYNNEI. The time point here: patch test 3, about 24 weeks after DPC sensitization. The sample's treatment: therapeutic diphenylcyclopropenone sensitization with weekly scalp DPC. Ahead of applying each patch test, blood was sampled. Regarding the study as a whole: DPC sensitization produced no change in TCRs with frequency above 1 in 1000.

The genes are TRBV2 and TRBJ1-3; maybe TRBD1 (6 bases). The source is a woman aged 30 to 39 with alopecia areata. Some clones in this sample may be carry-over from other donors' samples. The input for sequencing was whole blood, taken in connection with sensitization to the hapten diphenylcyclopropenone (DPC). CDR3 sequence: CASGGVGQLSGNTIYF. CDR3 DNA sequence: TGTGCCAGCGGGGGAGTAGGACAGCTCTCTGGAAACACCATATATTTT.